The 19 T cell receptor beta chains below come from one sample, sequenced in a study of cytomegalovirus exposure and HLA in healthy donors. Both 60 Vbeta primers and 13 Jbeta primers went into the PCR. Produced via immunoSEQ multiplex PCR; TCRdb's table is partial and in-frame only. The sample lists some 150,000 clones; 70% to 85% were seen once. The sample was PBMCs. These receptors all come from a woman aged 40 to 50 in good health and CMV-seronegative.

The chain carries TRBV5-6 and TRBJ1-5; a possible D gene is TRBD1 (5 bases). The CDR3 is 14 residues long. Germline CDR1 and CDR2: SGHDT and YYEEEE. Trimming stripped 8 bases from V and 1 base from J, with 13 bases between. The CDR3 region is CASAYGGSNQPQHF. DNA of the CDR3: TGTGCCAGTGCGTACGGGGGGAGCAATCAGCCCCAGCATTTT.

This clone was recorded a few times. This rearrangement joins TRBV11-3 to TRBJ2-2; D unresolved. Germline loops: CDR1 SGHNT, CDR2 YENEEA. V gave up 1 base and J gave up 3 bases, with 6 bases separating them. The length of the CDR3 is 14 residues. This chain's CDR3 is CASSLVSDTGELFF. As DNA, the CDR3 is TGTGCCAGCAGCTTAGTAAGCGACACCGGGGAGCTGTTTTTT.

For this clone: The sample holds other DNA sequences that translate to the same CDR3. J is TRBJ2-1 and V is TRBV7-9; no firm D call. The CDR3 is 14 amino acids. Germline V gene sequence: CDR1 SEHNR, CDR2 FQNEAQ (reference sequence). The V gene lost 1 base and the J gene lost 2 bases, with 6 bases spanning the gap. The chain's CDR3 is CASSLDRAYNEQFF. The CDR3 DNA sequence: TGTGCCAGCAGCTTAGATCGTGCCTACAATGAGCAGTTCTTC.

V is TRBV14 and J is TRBJ2-4; 14 positions agree with TRBD2. Trimming cost V 4 bases and J 5 bases; bases outside gene matches: 13. CDR3 size: 19 residues. The germline V gene has CDR1 SGHDN and CDR2 FVKESK. The CDR3 region has the DNA TGTGCCAGCAGCCGAAAGGGAGGACTAGCGGGAGGAAGGCAAAACATTCAGTACTTC. Translation: CASSRKGGLAGGRQNIQYF.

This clone turned up a few times. The chain has TRBV21-1 and TRBJ1-5; the table gives TRBD1 as D, unverified against the DNA. TRBV21-1 is deemed a pseudogene. The CDR3 is 16 amino acids. The CDR3 loop is CASSIQGEPWDQPQHF. The DNA for the CDR3 is TGTGCCAGCAGCATCCAGGGCGAACCGTGGGATCAGCCCCAGCATTTT.

V usage is TRBV27 and J usage is TRBJ1-1, with D possibly matching TRBD1 (6 bases). This CDR3 is 13 amino acids long. Germline V gene sequence: CDR1 MNHEY, CDR2 SMNVEV (reference sequence). V was trimmed by 6 bases and J by 3 bases, leaving 11 bases between them. The CDR3 nucleotides are TGTGCCAGCAGCCCATACAGGGACACTGAAGCTTTCTTT. Translated: CASSPYRDTEAFF.

This sequence joins TRBV5-4 and TRBJ2-1, with TRBD2 matching 9 bases. The CDR3 length is 13 residues. Germline values: CDR1 SGHNT, CDR2 YYREEE (reference sequence). Trimming at V came to 5 bases and at J to 9 bases, leaving 6 bases not matched to a gene. The CDR3 nucleotides read TGTGCCAGCAGTACAGCGGGAGGAGCTGAGCAGTTCTTC. Protein sequence: CASSTAGGAEQFF.

The chain is built from TRBV19 and TRBJ1-4, with D possibly TRBD1 on 6 matching bases. The CDR3 runs to 15 residues. Trimming pared 4 bases from V and 8 bases from J, leaving 17 bases between. The germline V gene encodes CDR1 LNHDA and CDR2 SQIVND (reference sequence). CDR3 sequence (DNA): TGTGCCAGTAGTACCCAACAGGGATCACGCGAAAAACTGTTTTTT. It specifies CASSTQQGSREKLFF.

The rearrangement links TRBV6-4 to TRBJ2-5, with 10 positions matching TRBD2. Germline CDR1 and CDR2: MRHNA and SNTAGT. The trim removed 2 bases at V and 1 base at J, leaving 1 base unmatched. This CDR3 has 15 amino acids. The CDR3 reads CASSDEREGQETQYF. The CDR3 nucleotides read TGTGCCAGCAGTGACGAGCGGGAGGGCCAAGAGACCCAGTACTTC.

The chain couples TRBV9 to TRBJ2-2, with D uncertain. Germline V gene sequence: CDR1 SGDLS, CDR2 YYNGEE. V was pared by 5 bases and J by 3 bases, with 8 bases between. The CDR3 loop spans 13 amino acids. The CDR3 sequence is CASSSFDTGELFF. The CDR3 nucleotides read TGTGCCAGCAGTAGCTTCGACACCGGGGAGCTGTTTTTT.

This chain links TRBV11-2 with TRBJ2-3; 8 positions match TRBD1. The V gene end was trimmed by 5 bases and the J gene end by 6 bases; junction bases not matched to a gene: 10. The CDR3 loop spans 15 amino acids. The germline CDR1 and CDR2 sequences are SGHAT and FQNNGV. CDR3 sequence reads: CASSEIRQGTDTQYF. The CDR3 DNA follows: TGTGCCAGCAGCGAAATTAGACAGGGGACCGATACGCAGTATTTT.

The CDR3 sequence: CASRVLAGFYGYTF. CDR3 DNA: TGTGCCAGCAGGGTTTTGGCGGGGTTCTATGGCTACACCTTC. The chain carries TRBV2 and TRBJ1-2; D ambiguous. Germline V lookup: CDR1 SNHLY, CDR2 FYNNEI. The CDR3 length is 14 residues. With 6 bases removed from V and 4 bases from J, the gap between germline ends came to 15 bases.

The chain combines TRBV28 with TRBJ1-1, with a weak D call TRBD1 (5 bases). The CDR3 has 15 residues. The germline V gene encodes CDR1 MDHEN and CDR2 SYDVKM. V was trimmed by 3 bases and J by 5 bases, leaving 16 bases between them. This chain's CDR3 is CASSLVGAGETEAFF. CDR3 in DNA: TGTGCCAGCAGTTTGGTTGGGGCGGGGGAGACTGAAGCTTTCTTT.

The rearrangement links TRBV6-6 to TRBJ1-4; 12 bases are shared with TRBD1. J lost 8 bases, V lost 0 bases, and 1 base had no gene match. The length of the CDR3 is 15 residues. Germline V gene sequence: CDR1 MNHNY, CDR2 SVGAGI (reference sequence). CDR3 loop: CASSYSGQGAEKLFF. CDR3 coding DNA: TGTGCCAGCAGTTACTCGGGACAGGGGGCCGAAAAACTGTTTTTT.

This clone was seen only once. The chain couples TRBV7-9 to TRBJ2-5; TRBD1 agrees at 8 bases. Germline CDR1 reads SEHNR; CDR2 reads FQNEAQ (reference sequence). The CDR3 has 15 residues. J gave up 5 bases and V 1 base, and 6 bases lay outside the gene matches. CDR3 DNA: TGTGCCAGCAGCTTAGAGACAGGGGTTCGGGAGACCCAGTACTTC. As protein: CASSLETGVRETQYF.

The V and J genes are TRBV15 and TRBJ2-1; TRBD2 aligns across 14 bases. After removal of 1 base from V and 4 bases from J, the junction contained 0 bases not matched to a gene. Germline CDR1 is LNHNV and CDR2 is YYDKDF (reference sequence). The CDR3 totals 16 residues. CDR3 coding DNA: TGTGCCACCAGCAGAGGACTAGCGGGAGGGTACAATGAGCAGTTCTTC. Translating it yields CATSRGLAGGYNEQFF. The variable domain in full, with the rest retrieved from reference TRBV15 and TRBJ2-1, is DAMVIQNPRYQVTQFGKPVTLSCSQTLNHNVMYWYQQKSSQAPKLLFHYYDKDFNNEADTPDNFQSRRPNTSFCFLDIRSPGLGDTAMYLCATSRGLAGGYNEQFFGPGTRLTVL.

The V call is TRBV27, the J call TRBJ2-5; maybe TRBD2 (7 bases). Germline CDR1 is MNHEY and CDR2 is SMNVEV (reference sequence). V gave up 3 bases and J gave up 4 bases, with 12 bases separating them. The CDR3 length is 14 residues. The CDR3 region has the DNA TGTGCCAGCAGTTTTCAAGGGGGGGGAGAGACCCAGTACTTC. It is translated as CASSFQGGGETQYF.

The chain is built from TRBV18 and TRBJ1-4; 9 nucleotides align to TRBD1. Germline lookup yields CDR1 KGHSH and CDR2 LQKENI. After removal of 0 bases from V and 7 bases from J, the junction contained 3 bases not matched to a gene. CDR3 size: 15 residues. This CDR3 is CASSPPGQGIEKLFF. The CDR3, as DNA: TGTGCCAGCTCACCACCGGGACAGGGAATTGAAAAACTGTTTTTT.

In its sample, this clone was seen a few times. This rearrangement joins TRBV30 to TRBJ2-5; D perhaps matches TRBD1 (5 bases). The CDR3 length is 15 residues. Germline assignment: CDR1 GTSNPN and CDR2 SVGIG (reference sequence). Trimming took 3 bases from V and 0 from J, leaving 14 bases between them. DNA for the CDR3: TGTGCCTGGAGGGGTTACAGGAGATACCAAGAGACCCAGTACTTC. Protein product: CAWRGYRRYQETQYF.